What follows are 18 T cell receptor beta chains derived from one specimen sequenced in a study of cytotoxic CD8 clonotypes in ibrutinib-treated CLL. Clones were sequenced by immunoSEQ multiplex PCR, and TCRdb holds only the in-frame ones, with some missing. The repertoire includes about 21,000 clones, over 65% of them detected once, and roughly 26% sits in the top ten. The sequencing here drew on PBMCs, taken before ibrutinib treatment. These receptors came from a human donor with chronic lymphocytic leukemia.

This rearrangement joins TRBV19 to TRBJ1-5; tentatively, D is TRBD1 (5 bases). CDR1 and CDR2 (germline): LNHDA, SQIVND (reference sequence). The CDR3 runs 15 residues. V gave up 2 bases and J gave up 4 bases, with 12 bases separating them. CDR3 residues: CASSINGGSNQPQHF. The CDR3 nucleotides are TGTGCCAGTAGTATAAACGGGGGGTCTAATCAGCCCCAGCATTTT.

This clone was found a few times. At one boundary the junction diverges from the germline segment, which might be a read error. The CDR3 sequence: CASSEVRSGGRERF. CDR3 nucleotide sequence: TGTGCCAGCAGTGAAGTTCGCTCAGGGGGAAGGGAGAGGTTC. The gene calls are TRBV2 and TRBJ1-2, with 7 positions matching TRBD1. Germline CDR1 SNHLY, CDR2 FYNNEI. The CDR3 is 14 amino acids.

CDR3 loop: CATGLAEYNEQFF. The CDR3 DNA reads as TGTGCCACCGGACTAGCCGAATACAATGAGCAGTTCTTC. The V gene is TRBV10-3, the J gene TRBJ2-1; 8 bases match TRBD2. Germline CDR1 reads ENHRY; CDR2 reads SYGVKD. This CDR3 contains 13 residues. Losses at the gene ends were 10 bases for V and 4 bases for J; bases not matched to a gene: 6.

The rearrangement joins TRBV5-8 to TRBJ2-3; 9 bases map to TRBD2. This CDR3 comprises 16 residues. Germline values: CDR1 SGHTS, CDR2 YDEGEE. J was trimmed by 4 bases and V by 7 bases; bases with no gene match: 13. Here the CDR3 DNA reads TGTGCCAGCGGCTCTTGGCGGGAGGGAGCGGCAGATACGCAGTATTTT. This codes for CASGSWREGAADTQYF.

The DNA for the CDR3 is TGTGCCAGCAGTGAATACGCGGTCCTGAACACTGAAGCTTTCTTT. Translated, it gives CASSEYAVLNTEAFF. The chain recombines TRBV2 with TRBJ1-1; no reliable D call. The V end lost 2 bases, the J end lost 0 bases, and 10 bases lay between the germline ends. The CDR3 runs 15 residues. The germline gives CDR1 SNHLY, CDR2 FYNNEI.

V and J are TRBV6-5 and TRBJ2-7; no clear D gene. CDR3 length: 13 amino acids. The V end was cut by 0 bases, the J end by 7 bases, with 10 bases between. Germline CDR1 MNHEY, CDR2 SVGAGI. CDR3 sequence (DNA): TGTGCCAGCAGTTACTCTGGGCCCCGTGAGCAGTACTTC. Its translation is CASSYSGPREQYF.

J is TRBJ2-7 and V is TRBV27; the D is unclear. Germline lookup yields CDR1 MNHEY and CDR2 SMNVEV (reference sequence). Trimming removed 6 bases from V and 0 bases from J, with 0 bases in between. CDR3 length equals 10 residues. For the CDR3, the DNA is TGTGCCAGCAGCTCCTACGAGCAGTACTTC. Protein sequence: CASSSYEQYF.

The CDR3 here is CASSQGAVAMRTAETQYF. The CDR3 DNA reads as TGTGCCAGCAGCCAAGGAGCGGTCGCGATGAGGACGGCAGAGACCCAGTACTTC. V is TRBV14 and J is TRBJ2-5; tentative D call: TRBD2 (5 bases). V lost 1 base and J 4 bases, leaving 22 bases between the germline ends. The CDR3 consists of 18 residues. The V gene's germline CDR1 is SGHDN and CDR2 FVKESK.

The chain has TRBV5-1 and TRBJ2-2; TRBD2 might be the D (6 bases). The V gene's germline CDR1 is SGHRS and CDR2 YFSETQ. This CDR3 spans 21 amino acids. Trimming removed 0 bases at V and 7 bases at J, with 31 bases between. The CDR3 DNA reads as TGCGCCAGCAGCTTGGGTCGGGCCGCCGCGGCCGGGCGGGATACGGACGGGGAGCTGTTTTTT. Translated, it gives CASSLGRAAAAGRDTDGELFF.

This clone is a singleton in its sample. The chain carries TRBV7-6 and TRBJ1-4; D gene ambiguous. There are 15 residues in the CDR3. Germline V gene data show CDR1 as SGHVS and CDR2 as FNYEAQ. V was pared by 4 bases and J by 6 bases, with 15 bases between. The CDR3 loop is CASSSPGGIYEKLFF. CDR3 bases: TGTGCCAGCAGCTCCCCGGGAGGGATCTATGAAAAACTGTTTTTT. Looking up the rest from reference TRBV7-6 and TRBJ1-4 gives the full variable domain: GAGVSQSPRYKVTKRGQDVALRCDPISGHVSLYWYRQALGQGPEFLTYFNYEAQQDKSGLPNDRFSAERPEGSISTLTIQRTEQRDSAMYRCASSSPGGIYEKLFFGSGTQLSVL.

The V and J genes are TRBV7-8 and TRBJ1-2; 9 bases match TRBD1. The V and J ends lost 4 bases and 4 bases, in that order; junction bases with no gene match: 7. Germline V gene lookup returns CDR1 SGHVS and CDR2 FQNEAQ. The CDR3 covers 15 residues. The DNA for the CDR3 is TGTGCCAGCAGCTCGGGGACAGGGATCGGCTATGGCTACACCTTC. Translated, it gives CASSSGTGIGYGYTF.

The chain couples TRBV30 to TRBJ2-3; D is perhaps TRBD2 (5 bases). The CDR3 consists of 15 residues. Trimming pared 7 bases from V and 5 bases from J, leaving 22 bases between. The germline V gene has CDR1 GTSNPN and CDR2 SVGIG (reference sequence). The CDR3 spells CAYDEGLGLGDTQYF. CDR3 nucleotide sequence: TGTGCCTACGATGAAGGACTGGGCCTTGGAGATACGCAGTATTTT.

The chain recombines TRBV6-5 with TRBJ1-2; D gene uncertain. The germline V and J ends were trimmed by 5 bases and 2 bases, with 6 bases remaining between them. Per germline, CDR1 MNHEY and CDR2 SVGAGI. The CDR3 spans 12 residues. The CDR3 bases are TGTGCCAGCAGTGAGAGGAACTATGGCTACACCTTC. It is translated as CASSERNYGYTF.

CDR3 DNA: TGTGCCAGCAGCCGCCCGGTTGGGGCCCCCTACGAGCAGTACTTC. Protein: CASSRPVGAPYEQYF. J is TRBJ2-7 and V is TRBV7-9, with a weak D call TRBD1 (5 bases). Trimming shortened V by 5 bases and J by 2 bases, and 16 bases separated the two germline ends. The CDR3 consists of 15 residues. Looked up from germline, CDR1 is SEHNR and CDR2 is FQNEAQ (reference sequence).

The table lists this clone with a few counts. The V call is TRBV27, the J call TRBJ2-7, with 14 bases aligning to TRBD2. J lost 1 base, V lost 8 bases, and 7 bases had no gene match. Germline V gene data show CDR1 as MNHEY and CDR2 as SMNVEV (reference sequence). The CDR3 covers 16 residues. The CDR3 is CASRGLAGAGSYEQYF. The CDR3 bases are TGTGCCAGCCGGGGACTAGCGGGAGCGGGTTCCTACGAGCAGTACTTC.

The V gene is TRBV6-6, the J gene TRBJ2-5; D ambiguous. The germline CDR1 and CDR2 sequences are MNHNY and SVGAGI (reference sequence). The CDR3 has 16 amino acids. V was cut by 2 bases and J by 4 bases, with 17 bases left in between. CDR3 protein: CASSYGSVERRETQYF. The CDR3 DNA is TGTGCCAGCAGTTACGGAAGCGTTGAACGAAGAGAGACCCAGTACTTC.

The V and J genes are TRBV5-5 and TRBJ2-2, with D uncertain. The CDR3 is made up of 14 amino acids. Germline CDR1 and CDR2: SGHKS and YYEKEE (reference sequence). V was clipped by 1 base and J by 3 bases, with 7 bases between them. CDR3 loop: CASSLRVDTGELFF. The CDR3 DNA reads TGTGCCAGCAGCTTGCGGGTAGACACCGGGGAGCTGTTTTTT.

The chain joins TRBV7-9 to TRBJ2-4, with D maybe TRBD2 (5 bases). Per germline, CDR1 SEHNR and CDR2 FQNEAQ (reference sequence). Trimming took off 3 bases at V and 6 bases at J, with 12 bases between the two ends. The CDR3 contains 14 residues. The CDR3 region has the DNA TGTGCCAGCAGCTTTGACGGCGAGGGAAACATTCAGTACTTC. Protein product: CASSFDGEGNIQYF. Complete variable domain (other parts from reference TRBV7-9 and TRBJ2-4): DTGVSQNPRHKITKRGQNVTFRCDPISEHNRLYWYRQTLGQGPEFLTYFQNEAQLEKSRLLSDRFSAERPKGSFSTLEIQRTEQGDSAMYLCASSFDGEGNIQYFGAGTRLSVL.